Presented here are 15 T cell receptor beta chains from one specimen sequenced in a study of CD8+CD57+ T cells in acquired aplastic anemia (dated by TCRdb to 2017 to 2018). Sequencing was performed on an Illumina HiSeq 2000. Profiling of TCR beta VDJ combinations and CDR3 sequences used genomic DNA as the template. TCRdb reprocessed the public reads (quality trimming at Q25 with fastp, clone calling with MiXCR) and kept in-frame beta chains. Rows merge per CDR3 protein into single entries with the most common DNA and genes. The sample has about 270,000 distinct CDR3 sequences on record, roughly three fifths of them singletons. The ten largest clones capture 6.5% to 10% of the sample. Sample: sorted CD4+, CD8+, or CD8+CD57+ T cells (not recorded which) from PBMCs. These TCRs come from a human donor with severe aplastic anemia or a healthy control (not recorded which).

This sequence joins TRBV19 and TRBJ1-6; D remains unclear. Trimming shortened V by 7 bases and J by 7 bases, and 11 bases separated the two germline ends. This CDR3 contains 13 residues. The germline V gene encodes CDR1 LNHDA and CDR2 SQIVND (reference sequence). The CDR3 here is CASTLSPNSPLHF. The CDR3 region has the DNA TGTGCCAGTACTCTTTCCCCCAATTCACCCCTCCACTTT.

In its sample, this clonotype was seen many times. The V and J genes are TRBV29-1 and TRBJ2-1, with TRBD2 matching over 7 bases. V trimming: 4 bases; J trimming: 7 bases; junction bases outside the gene matches: 4. The germline V gene encodes CDR1 SQVTM and CDR2 ANQGSEA. The length of the CDR3 is 12 residues. In DNA, the CDR3 is TGCAGCGTTGGGGAGGGGCGGAATGAGCAGTTCTTC. Residues: CSVGEGRNEQFF.

This clonotype occurred many times. The chain has TRBV20-1 and TRBJ2-2, with D perhaps TRBD1 (5 bases). The germline gives CDR1 DFQATT, CDR2 SNEGSKA (reference sequence). V shed 8 bases and J shed 1 base, with 8 bases lying between them. The CDR3 has 12 amino acids. CDR3 in amino acids: CSLGQNTGELFF. CDR3 nucleotide sequence: TGCAGTCTCGGACAGAACACCGGGGAGCTGTTTTTT.

The chain combines TRBV7-4 with TRBJ2-3; D possibly matches TRBD1 or TRBD2 (6 bases each). Germline CDR1 reads SGHVT; CDR2 reads SQSDAQ. CDR3 length: 17 amino acids. Trimming took 5 bases from V and 11 from J, leaving 29 bases between them. CDR3 in amino acids: CASSVGGGSVVRNEQYF. The CDR3 region has the DNA TGTGCCAGCAGCGTAGGGGGAGGCAGCGTAGTACGTAATGAGCAGTATTTT.

The chain links TRBV7-9 to TRBJ1-6, with 9 nucleotides matching TRBD1. The CDR3 has 15 amino acids. With 6 bases clipped from V and 11 bases from J, the junction kept 11 bases outside the gene matches. The germline V gene has CDR1 SEHNR and CDR2 FQNEAQ (reference sequence). This chain's CDR3 is CASRPGTGLNPPLHF. CDR3 nucleotides: TGTGCCAGCAGACCCGGGACAGGGTTGAATCCACCCCTCCACTTT.

This clonotype was counted at least ten times. The chain combines TRBV12-3 or TRBV12-4 with TRBJ1-3; the D gene is possibly TRBD1 (6 bases). This CDR3 has 15 amino acids. The ends were cut back, 6 bases at V and 0 bases at J, with 12 bases in the middle. The CDR3 region is CASRDRRNSGNTIYF. The CDR3 DNA reads as TGTGCCAGCAGGGACAGAAGAAACTCTGGAAACACCATATATTTT.

This chain joins TRBV2 and TRBJ1-2, with 12 bases identical to TRBD1. This CDR3 is 14 amino acids long. Germline CDR1 reads SNHLY; CDR2 reads FYNNEI. Losses at the gene ends were 7 bases for V and 7 bases for J; bases not matched to a gene: 7. The CDR3 nucleotides are TGTGCCAGCATGTCGGGACAGGGGGCGATTGGCTACACCTTC. Translation: CASMSGQGAIGYTF.

V is TRBV10-3 and J is TRBJ2-7; D remains ambiguous. Germline loops: CDR1 ENHRY, CDR2 SYGVKD. The CDR3 sequence is 12 residues long. Trimming left V 10 bases short and J 2 bases short, with 12 bases between. This CDR3 reads CASSNVAYEQYF. CDR3 nucleotides: TGTGCCAGCAGCAACGTGGCCTACGAGCAGTACTTC.

Only a few counts were recorded for this clonotype. V is TRBV29-1 and J is TRBJ2-3, with D possibly TRBD2 on 5 matching bases. V was trimmed by 6 bases and J by 6 bases, leaving 13 bases between them. CDR1 is SQVTM and CDR2 is ANQGSEA in the germline V gene. CDR3 length equals 12 residues. The CDR3 DNA follows: TGCAGCGTGACCGCGGGCATCGATACGCAGTATTTT. This sequence encodes CSVTAGIDTQYF.

This rearrangement joins TRBV10-3 to TRBJ2-5; TRBD1 is a possible D gene (6 bases). The length of the CDR3 is 18 residues. Trimming removed 5 bases at V and 5 bases at J, with 27 bases between. Germline CDR1 reads ENHRY; CDR2 reads SYGVKD. This CDR3 reads CAISQGFTGHSLAETQYF. CDR3 nucleotides: TGTGCCATCAGTCAAGGATTTACGGGACACTCATTGGCGGAGACCCAGTACTTC.

This clonotype was seen at least ten times. V usage is TRBV18 and J usage is TRBJ2-5, with 10 bases identical to TRBD1. V shed 0 bases, J shed 5 bases, and the junction held 3 bases outside the gene matches. The CDR3 consists of 15 residues. Germline CDR1 is KGHSH and CDR2 is LQKENI. The CDR3 loop reads CASSPPWDRGETQYF. The CDR3 region has the DNA TGTGCCAGCTCACCACCGTGGGACAGGGGTGAGACCCAGTACTTC.

The chain has TRBV7-9 and TRBJ1-4; D is unclear. The V gene's germline CDR1 is SEHNR and CDR2 FQNEAQ (reference sequence). Between the trimmed V and J ends, which lost 6 bases and 8 bases, there was a span of 16 bases. The CDR3 is made up of 14 amino acids. CDR3 in amino acids: CASSPVVSGEKLFF. The CDR3 region has the DNA TGTGCCAGCAGTCCCGTGGTCTCTGGGGAAAAACTGTTTTTT.

V usage is TRBV9 and J usage is TRBJ2-1; TRBD2 matches at 9 bases. CDR3 length: 14 amino acids. V gave up 4 bases and J gave up 10 bases; unmatched junction bases: 9. From germline, CDR1 is SGDLS and CDR2 YYNGEE. Here the CDR3 DNA reads TGTGCCAGCAGCTCAAGAACAAGCGGGGGGGAGCAGTTCTTC. Translating it yields CASSSRTSGGEQFF.

This clonotype was picked up a small number of times. The conserved final phenylalanine or tryptophan is absent from the CDR3, which likely points to a read error. Because the CDR3's place on the DNA is in doubt, the DNA is left out and the CDR3 is given as listed by TCRdb. V is TRBV20-1 and J is TRBJ2-7; the table's D call, TRBD1, has no DNA check behind it. CDR1 DFQATT and CDR2 SNEGSKA come from the germline V gene (reference sequence). With termini counted, the CDR3 has 11 amino acids. CDR3: CSARDPDRGGL.

Ten or more counts support this clonotype. The genes are TRBV2 and TRBJ2-1; D possibly uses TRBD1 or TRBD2 (5 bases each). Germline assignment: CDR1 SNHLY and CDR2 FYNNEI. CDR3 length: 15 residues. V lost 6 bases to trimming and J lost 1 base, with 13 bases between them. CDR3 sequence: CASSQGPGSYNEQFF. CDR3 bases: TGTGCCAGCAGCCAGGGACCCGGGTCCTACAATGAGCAGTTCTTC.